This T cell receptor (beta chain) was captured in a study of cytomegalovirus exposure and HLA in healthy donors. Study-wide findings and caveats: What a later analysis reportedly showed was that an Asian-associated ancestry cluster had fewer N-insertions than the approximately 700-donor mean.

Remarks on this clone: Antigen: not known.

From germline, CDR1 is SQVTM and CDR2 ANQGSEA. This CDR3 has 15 residues. V lost 0 bases and J lost 8; bases outside the gene matches: 9. Researchers ran the PCR with 60 Vbeta and 13 Jbeta primers. Data came from immunoSEQ multiplex PCR; TCRdb stores just in-frame clones and leaves some out. The repertoire holds roughly 130,000 clones, with around 66% as singletons. Sequencing was performed on PBMCs. The receptor was isolated from a woman aged 60-75 years in good health and CMV-seronegative. V usage is TRBV29-1 and J usage is TRBJ2-1; TRBD2 matches 8 bases. The CDR3 coding sequence is TGCAGCGTTGAAGAGGGGATAGCGGGGCGAGATGAGCAGTTCTTC. It is translated as CSVEEGIAGRDEQFF.